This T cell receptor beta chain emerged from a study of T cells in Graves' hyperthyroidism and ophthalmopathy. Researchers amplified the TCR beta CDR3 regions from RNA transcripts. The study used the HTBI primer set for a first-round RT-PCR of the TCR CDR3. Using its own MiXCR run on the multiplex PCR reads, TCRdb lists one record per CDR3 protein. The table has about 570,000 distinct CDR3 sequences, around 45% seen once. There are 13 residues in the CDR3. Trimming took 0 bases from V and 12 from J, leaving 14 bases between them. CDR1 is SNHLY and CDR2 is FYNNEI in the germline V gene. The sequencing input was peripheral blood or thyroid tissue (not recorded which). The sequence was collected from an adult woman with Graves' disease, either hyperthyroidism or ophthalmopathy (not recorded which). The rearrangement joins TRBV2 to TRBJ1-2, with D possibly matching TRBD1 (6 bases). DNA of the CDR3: TGTGCCAGCAGTGAAGCGGGCCAGGGGCTGAACACCTTC. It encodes CASSEAGQGLNTF.